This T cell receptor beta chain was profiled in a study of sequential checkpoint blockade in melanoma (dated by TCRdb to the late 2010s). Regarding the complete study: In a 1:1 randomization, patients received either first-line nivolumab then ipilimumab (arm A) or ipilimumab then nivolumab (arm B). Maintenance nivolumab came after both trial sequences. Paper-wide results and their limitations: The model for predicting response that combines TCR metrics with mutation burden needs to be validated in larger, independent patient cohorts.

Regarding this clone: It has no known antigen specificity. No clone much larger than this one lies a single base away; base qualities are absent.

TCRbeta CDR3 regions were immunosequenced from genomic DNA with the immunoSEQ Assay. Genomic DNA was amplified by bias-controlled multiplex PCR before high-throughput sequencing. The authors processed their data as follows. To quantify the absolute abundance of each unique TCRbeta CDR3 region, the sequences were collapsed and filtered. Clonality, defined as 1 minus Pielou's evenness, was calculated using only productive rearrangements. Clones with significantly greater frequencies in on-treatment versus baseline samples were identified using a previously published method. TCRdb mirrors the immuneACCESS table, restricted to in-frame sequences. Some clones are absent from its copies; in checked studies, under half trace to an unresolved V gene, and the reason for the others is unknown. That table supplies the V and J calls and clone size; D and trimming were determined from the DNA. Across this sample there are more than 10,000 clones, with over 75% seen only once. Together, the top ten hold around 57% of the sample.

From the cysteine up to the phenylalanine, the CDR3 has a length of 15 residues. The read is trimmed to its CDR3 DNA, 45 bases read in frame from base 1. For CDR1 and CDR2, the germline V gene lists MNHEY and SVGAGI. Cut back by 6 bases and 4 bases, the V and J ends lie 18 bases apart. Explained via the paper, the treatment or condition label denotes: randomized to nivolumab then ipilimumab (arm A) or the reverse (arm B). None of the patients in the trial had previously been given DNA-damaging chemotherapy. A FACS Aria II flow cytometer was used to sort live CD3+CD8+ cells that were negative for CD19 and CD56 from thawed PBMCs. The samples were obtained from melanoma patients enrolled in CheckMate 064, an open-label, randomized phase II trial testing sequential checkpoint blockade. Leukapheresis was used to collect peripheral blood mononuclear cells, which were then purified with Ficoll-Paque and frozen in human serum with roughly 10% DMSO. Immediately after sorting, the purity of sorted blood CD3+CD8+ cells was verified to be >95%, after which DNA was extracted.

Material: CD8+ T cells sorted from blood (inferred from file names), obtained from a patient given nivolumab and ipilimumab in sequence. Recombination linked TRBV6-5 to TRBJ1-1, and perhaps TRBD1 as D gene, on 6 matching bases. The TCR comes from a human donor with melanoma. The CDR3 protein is CASRKYREGSTEAFF. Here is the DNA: TGTGCCAGCAGGAAATACAGGGAAGGTAGCACTGAAGCTTTCTTT.